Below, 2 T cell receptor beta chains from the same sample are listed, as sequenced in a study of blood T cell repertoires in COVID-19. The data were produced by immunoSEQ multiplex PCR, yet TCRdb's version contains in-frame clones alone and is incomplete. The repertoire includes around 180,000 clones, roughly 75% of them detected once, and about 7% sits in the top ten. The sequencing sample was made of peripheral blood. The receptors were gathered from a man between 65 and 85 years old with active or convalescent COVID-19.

The CDR3 sequence: CAWIAGGEPTGELFF. The CDR3, as DNA: TGTGCCTGGATCGCTGGGGGCGAGCCCACCGGGGAGCTGTTTTTT. The J gene is TRBJ2-2, the V gene TRBV30; maybe TRBD1 (6 bases). Germline CDR1 reads GTSNPN; CDR2 reads SVGIG (reference sequence). V shed 4 bases and J shed 4 bases, with 16 bases lying between them. This CDR3 has 15 residues.

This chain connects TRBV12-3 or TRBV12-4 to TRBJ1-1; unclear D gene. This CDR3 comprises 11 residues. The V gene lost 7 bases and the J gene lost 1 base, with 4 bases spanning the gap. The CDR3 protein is CASKRNTEAFF. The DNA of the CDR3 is TGTGCCAGCAAGAGGAACACTGAAGCTTTCTTT.